The 25 T cell receptor beta chains given below trace back to one sample, sequenced in a study of cytomegalovirus exposure and HLA in healthy donors. Both 60 Vbeta primers and 13 Jbeta primers went into the PCR. Using immunoSEQ multiplex PCR, the repertoire was profiled, and TCRdb retains in-frame clones only, with some absent. The table includes more than 150,000 clones, 77% detected once. The sample taken for sequencing was PBMCs. The receptors originated from a young man in good health and CMV-seronegative.

The genes are TRBV11-2 and TRBJ2-7; a weak D match, TRBD1 (8 bases). This CDR3 spans 16 amino acids. Germline V lookup: CDR1 SGHAT, CDR2 FQNNGV. With 5 bases removed from V and 2 bases from J, the gap between germline ends came to 19 bases. The CDR3 here is CASSNTGQGGTYEQYF. CDR3 bases: TGTGCCAGCAGCAACACAGGACAGGGAGGGACCTACGAGCAGTACTTC.

The J gene is TRBJ2-2, the V gene TRBV5-1; no clear D gene. Trimming removed 4 bases from V and 0 bases from J, with 16 bases in between. The germline V gene encodes CDR1 SGHRS and CDR2 YFSETQ. The CDR3 consists of 17 residues. CDR3 sequence: CASSLRYSSANTGELFF. The CDR3 bases are TGCGCCAGCAGCCTACGTTACAGCTCCGCGAACACCGGGGAGCTGTTTTTT.

The chain uses TRBV4-1 and TRBJ2-1; 15 bases map to TRBD2. The CDR3 is 17 amino acids. Germline V lookup: CDR1 MGHRA, CDR2 YSYEKL. Trimming removed 4 bases from V and 5 bases from J; junction bases left unmatched: 6. The CDR3 loop is CASSRGLAGGYNNEQFF. CDR3 DNA: TGCGCCAGCAGCCGTGGACTAGCGGGGGGGTATAACAATGAGCAGTTCTTC.

The V and J genes are TRBV27 and TRBJ2-2; weak D call: TRBD1 (6 bases). The CDR3 is made up of 14 amino acids. Germline CDR1 and CDR2: MNHEY and SMNVEV (reference sequence). Trimming took off 6 bases at V and 7 bases at J, with 15 bases between the two ends. The CDR3 region has the DNA TGTGCCAGCAGGCGTGGGCAGGGGAGCGGGGAGCTGTTTTTT. It codes for CASRRGQGSGELFF.

This rearrangement joins TRBV9 to TRBJ2-5, with D hard to call. Trimming took off 1 base at V and 5 bases at J, with 12 bases between the two ends. Germline CDR1 SGDLS, CDR2 YYNGEE. The CDR3 covers 14 residues. The CDR3 sequence: CASSVQENGETQYF. CDR3 nucleotides: TGTGCCAGCAGCGTACAAGAAAACGGGGAGACCCAGTACTTC.

The chain is built from TRBV4-1 and TRBJ2-7, with a weak D call TRBD2 (6 bases). Germline lookup yields CDR1 MGHRA and CDR2 YSYEKL. V gave up 2 bases and J gave up 2 bases, with 13 bases separating them. The CDR3 covers 15 residues. The CDR3 loop is CASSQTGGSPYEQYF. The CDR3 bases are TGCGCCAGCAGCCAAACAGGAGGGAGCCCCTACGAGCAGTACTTC.

The chain has TRBV4-3 and TRBJ2-5; 9 nucleotides line up with TRBD2. Germline-derived CDR1 and CDR2 are LGHNA and YSLEER. V trimming: 1 base; J trimming: 3 bases; junction bases outside the gene matches: 0. The length of the CDR3 is 14 residues. The DNA of the CDR3 is TGCGCCAGCAGCCAAGGACTAGCGGAAGAGACCCAGTACTTC. It codes for CASSQGLAEETQYF.

The chain couples TRBV2 to TRBJ1-5, with D perhaps TRBD1 (5 bases). This CDR3 is 15 amino acids long. V shed 7 bases and J shed 2 bases, with 15 bases lying between them. The germline V gene has CDR1 SNHLY and CDR2 FYNNEI. CDR3 sequence reads: CASIQGGSGNQPQHF. The CDR3 DNA is TGTGCCAGCATTCAGGGAGGTAGTGGCAATCAGCCCCAGCATTTT.

This clone was observed a single time. This same CDR3 is encoded by further DNA sequences in the sample. The chain employs TRBV7-9 and TRBJ1-1, with 8 bases identical to TRBD1. Germline assignment: CDR1 SEHNR and CDR2 FQNEAQ (reference sequence). The V gene end was trimmed by 1 base and the J gene end by 11 bases; junction bases not matched to a gene: 15. This CDR3 is 16 amino acids long. The CDR3, as DNA: TGTGCCAGCAGCTTAGGTGGGACAGGCCACAACCGTGAGGCTTTCTTT. Protein: CASSLGGTGHNREAFF.

The gene calls are TRBV7-6 and TRBJ2-5; TRBD2 agrees at 10 bases. Trimming at V came to 0 bases and at J to 5 bases, leaving 0 bases not matched to a gene. Germline V gene lookup returns CDR1 SGHVS and CDR2 FNYEAQ. The CDR3 sequence is 14 residues long. CDR3 region: CASSLALAGETQYF. CDR3 in DNA: TGTGCCAGCAGCTTAGCACTAGCGGGGGAGACCCAGTACTTC.

The V call is TRBV5-6, the J call TRBJ1-6; D unresolved. CDR1 SGHDT and CDR2 YYEEEE come from the germline V gene. V was trimmed by 4 bases and J by 6 bases, leaving 17 bases between them. This CDR3 comprises 16 residues. CDR3: CASSRWAASINSPLHF. CDR3 DNA sequence: TGTGCCAGCAGCCGGTGGGCAGCTTCAATTAATTCACCCCTCCACTTT.

The chain recombines TRBV5-1 with TRBJ2-7; 8 bases match TRBD2. The V gene's germline CDR1 is SGHRS and CDR2 YFSETQ. This CDR3 is 16 amino acids long. V lost 5 bases, J lost 1 base, and 11 bases stayed unmatched. The CDR3 nucleotides are TGCGCCAGCAGTCCGGGTGGGGTAGCGGGGTCCTACGAGCAGTACTTC. The encoded protein is CASSPGGVAGSYEQYF.

The genes are TRBV7-6 and TRBJ2-7; a possible D gene is TRBD1 (6 bases). The CDR3 is 12 residues long. Deletions cut 8 bases from V and 1 base from J, with 9 bases between. Germline V gene sequence: CDR1 SGHVS, CDR2 FNYEAQ. CDR3 residues: CASGDNSYEQYF. DNA of the CDR3: TGTGCCAGCGGGGACAATTCCTACGAGCAGTACTTC.

The chain employs TRBV5-1 and TRBJ2-7; maybe TRBD1 (5 bases). The CDR3 covers 14 residues. The germline V gene encodes CDR1 SGHRS and CDR2 YFSETQ. V lost 5 bases, J lost 2 bases, and 14 bases lay in between. The CDR3 reads CASSLLGLAYEQYF. DNA for the CDR3: TGCGCCAGCAGTCTACTGGGGCTTGCCTACGAGCAGTACTTC.

The CDR3 DNA follows: TGCGCCAGCAGTCAGACTAAGCGGAGGAACACTGAAGCTTTCTTT. It codes for CASSQTKRRNTEAFF. The rearrangement joins TRBV23-1 to TRBJ1-1, with no clear D. TRBV23-1 carries the ORF label, with uncertain function. CDR3 size: 15 residues. V gave up 3 bases and J gave up 1 base, with 12 bases separating them.

This chain links TRBV23-1 with TRBJ1-3; 7 bases match TRBD1. TRBV23-1 is labeled an ORF, and its function is uncertain. After removal of 4 bases from V and 2 bases from J, the junction contained 11 bases not matched to a gene. This CDR3 region has 17 residues. CDR3 region: CASSLRQGPKAGNTIYF. Written as DNA, the CDR3 is TGCGCCAGCAGTCTCCGACAGGGCCCCAAGGCTGGAAACACCATATATTTT.

This chain uses TRBV2 with TRBJ1-5; TRBD1 is a possible D gene (5 bases). Germline values: CDR1 SNHLY, CDR2 FYNNEI. V was cut by 7 bases and J by 0 bases, with 10 bases left in between. The CDR3 length is 14 residues. CDR3 DNA sequence: TGTGCCAGCATGGGACTTTTTAGCAATCAGCCCCAGCATTTT. Amino acid sequence: CASMGLFSNQPQHF.

This chain links TRBV13 with TRBJ2-7, with a weak D call TRBD1 (6 bases). Germline CDR1 PRHDT, CDR2 FYEKMQ (reference sequence). The CDR3 loop spans 14 amino acids. Trimming stripped 7 bases from V and 1 base from J, with 14 bases between. The CDR3 protein is CASTSGQGSYEQYF. In DNA, the CDR3 is TGTGCCAGCACCAGTGGGCAGGGGTCCTACGAGCAGTACTTC.

The chain carries TRBV7-9 and TRBJ1-5, with TRBD1 identical over 8 bases. This CDR3 region has 15 residues. CDR1 SEHNR and CDR2 FQNEAQ come from the germline V gene (reference sequence). Trimming cost V 5 bases and J 2 bases; bases outside gene matches: 5. The CDR3 spells CASSPTGGGNQPQHF. In DNA form, the CDR3 reads TGTGCCAGCAGCCCCACAGGGGGAGGCAATCAGCCCCAGCATTTT.

This chain connects TRBV19 to TRBJ1-1, with D possibly matching TRBD1 (6 bases). The V gene's germline CDR1 is LNHDA and CDR2 SQIVND (reference sequence). The CDR3 covers 14 residues. V lost 7 bases to trimming and J lost 5 bases, with 17 bases between them. The CDR3 region is CASTRGDTKTEAFF. The DNA of the CDR3 is TGTGCCAGTACCCGGGGGGACACCAAGACTGAAGCTTTCTTT.

The chain carries TRBV7-9 and TRBJ2-1; D ambiguous. V lost 4 bases, J lost 8 bases, and 9 bases lay in between. The CDR3 has 12 amino acids. Germline V gives CDR1 SEHNR, CDR2 FQNEAQ (reference sequence). CDR3 in amino acids: CASSSYIDEQFF. CDR3 DNA: TGTGCCAGCAGCTCTTACATCGATGAGCAGTTCTTC.

The chain combines TRBV7-9 with TRBJ1-6; no clear D. V lost 1 base, J lost 9 bases, and 13 bases lay in between. Germline V CDR1 and CDR2: SEHNR, FQNEAQ (reference sequence). There are 15 residues in the CDR3. The chain's CDR3 is CASSLGPGIASPLHF. The CDR3 DNA follows: TGTGCCAGCAGCTTAGGACCGGGGATCGCTTCACCCCTCCACTTT. The variable domain in full, completed from reference TRBV7-9 and TRBJ1-6, reads DTGVSQNPRHKITKRGQNVTFRCDPISEHNRLYWYRQTLGQGPEFLTYFQNEAQLEKSRLLSDRFSAERPKGSFSTLEIQRTEQGDSAMYLCASSLGPGIASPLHFGNGTRLTVT.

The DNA of the CDR3 is TGTGCCAGCAGCCCCTCAGGACTAGCGGGAACGAACACCGGGGAGCTGTTTTTT. Translated: CASSPSGLAGTNTGELFF. The chain recombines TRBV7-9 with TRBJ2-2; 12 bases map to TRBD2. CDR1 is SEHNR and CDR2 is FQNEAQ in the germline V gene (reference sequence). The J segment lost 0 bases and the V segment lost 5 bases, leaving 7 bases of the junction unmatched. The CDR3 contains 18 residues.

This clone was detected only once. V gene TRBV11-3 combines with J gene TRBJ1-1; D gene unclear. Germline CDR1 reads SGHNT; CDR2 reads YENEEA. V shed 8 bases and J shed 0 bases, with 10 bases lying between them. This CDR3 region has 13 residues. DNA for the CDR3: TGTGCCAGCGCACAGACCGTGAACACTGAAGCTTTCTTT. Amino acid sequence: CASAQTVNTEAFF.

CDR3 amino acids: CASSPISGAYYNEQFF. The DNA for the CDR3 is TGTGCCAGCAGCCCCATTAGCGGGGCCTACTACAATGAGCAGTTCTTC. The rearrangement links TRBV7-9 to TRBJ2-1; 8 bases match TRBD2. Germline loops: CDR1 SEHNR, CDR2 FQNEAQ (reference sequence). This CDR3 comprises 16 residues. The V and J ends lost 5 bases and 3 bases, in that order; junction bases with no gene match: 9.